This T cell receptor (beta chain) was captured by sequencing in a study of tumour-infiltrating T cells in Burkitt lymphoma. Study information: Survival, overall and progression-free, tracked with productive clonality.

Sequenced by immunoSEQ multiplex PCR; TCRdb stores in-frame clones only, minus some. The sample consists of about 900 clones, under 95% of them appearing once. This CDR3 comprises 12 residues. Germline V gene lookup returns CDR1 SGDLS and CDR2 YYNGEE. The germline V and J ends were trimmed by 3 bases and 2 bases, with 6 bases remaining between them. The source of this sequence is a human donor with diffuse large B-cell lymphoma. The source material was tumor tissue. V gene TRBV9 combines with J gene TRBJ2-7; no clear D gene. The CDR3 sequence: CASSGLTYEQYF. The CDR3 DNA reads as TGTGCCAGCAGCGGTCTTACCTACGAGCAGTACTTC. Together with reference TRBV9 and TRBJ2-7, the CDR3 gives the full variable domain: DSGVTQTPKHLITATGQRVTLRCSPRSGDLSVYWYQQSLDQGLQFLIQYYNGEERAKGNILERFSAQQFPDLHSELNLSSLELGDSALYFCASSGLTYEQYFGPGTRLTVT.